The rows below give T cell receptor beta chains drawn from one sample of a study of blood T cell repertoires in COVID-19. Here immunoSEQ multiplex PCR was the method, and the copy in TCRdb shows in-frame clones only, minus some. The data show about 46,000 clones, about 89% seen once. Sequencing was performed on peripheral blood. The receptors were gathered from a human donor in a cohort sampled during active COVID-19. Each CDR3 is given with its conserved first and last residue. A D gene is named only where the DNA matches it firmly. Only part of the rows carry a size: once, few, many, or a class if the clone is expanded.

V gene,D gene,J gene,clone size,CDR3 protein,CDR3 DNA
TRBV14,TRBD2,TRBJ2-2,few,CASSQVGRANTGELFF,TGTGCCAGCAGCCAAGTCGGGAGGGCGAACACCGGGGAGCTGTTTTTT
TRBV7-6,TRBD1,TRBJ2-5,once,CASMDRGRETQYF,TGTGCCAGCATGGACAGGGGACGGGAGACCCAGTACTTC
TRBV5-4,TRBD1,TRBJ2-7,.,CASSLSGGQSYEQYF,TGTGCCAGCAGCTTGAGTGGGGGACAGTCCTACGAGCAGTACTTC
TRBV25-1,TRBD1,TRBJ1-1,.,CASRGTGNTEAFF,TGTGCCAGCAGGGGGACAGGGAACACTGAAGCTTTCTTT
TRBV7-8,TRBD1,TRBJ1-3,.,CASSFDRGAGNTIYF,TGTGCCAGCAGCTTTGACAGGGGCGCTGGAAACACCATATATTTT
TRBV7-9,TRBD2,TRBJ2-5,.,CASLSGREWETQYF,TGTGCCAGCCTCTCTGGGCGGGAGTGGGAGACCCAGTACTTC
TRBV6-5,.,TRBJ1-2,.,CASSYREQGGYGYTF,TGTGCCAGCAGTTACCGGGAACAGGGCGGCTATGGCTACACCTTC
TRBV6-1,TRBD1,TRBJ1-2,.,CASSEVGGGIPGYGYTF,TGTGCCAGCAGTGAAGTAGGAGGGGGCATACCGGGGTATGGCTACACCTTC
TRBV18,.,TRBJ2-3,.,CASSSNLWGDTDTQYF,TGTGCCAGCTCAAGTAATCTGTGGGGAGATACAGATACGCAGTATTTT
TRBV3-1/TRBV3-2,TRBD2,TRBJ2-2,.,CASSAPSGRSTGELFF,TGTGCCAGCAGCGCCCCTAGCGGGAGGAGCACCGGGGAGCTGTTTTTT
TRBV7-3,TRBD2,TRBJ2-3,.,CASSHGRGTDTQYF,TGTGCCAGCAGCCACGGGAGGGGCACAGATACGCAGTATTTT
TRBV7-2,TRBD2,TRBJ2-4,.,CASSLVASGGNIQYF,TGTGCCAGCAGCTTAGTGGCTAGCGGGGGGAACATTCAGTACTTC
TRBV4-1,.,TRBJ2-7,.,CASSQGGDRATYEQYF,TGCGCCAGCAGCCAGGGAGGTGACAGGGCTACCTACGAGCAGTACTTC
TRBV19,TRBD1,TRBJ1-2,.,CASTDRALGYTF,TGTGCCAGTACCGACAGGGCCCTGGGCTACACCTTC
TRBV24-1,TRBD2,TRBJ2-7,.,CATSPGGRNYEQYF,TGTGCCACCTCACCTGGCGGGAGGAACTACGAGCAGTACTTC
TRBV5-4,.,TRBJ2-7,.,CASSLVGASYEQYF,TGTGCCAGCAGCCTTGTGGGGGCCTCCTACGAGCAGTACTTC
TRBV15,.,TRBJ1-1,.,CATSRGGWTEAFF,TGTGCCACCTCCCGGGGGGGGTGGACTGAAGCTTTCTTT
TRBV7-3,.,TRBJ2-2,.,CASSQKNTGELFF,TGTGCCAGCAGCCAGAAAAACACCGGGGAGCTGTTTTTT
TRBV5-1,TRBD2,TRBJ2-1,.,CASSSGLAGGPSYNEQFF,TGCGCCAGCAGCTCGGGACTAGCGGGAGGCCCCAGCTACAATGAGCAGTTCTTC
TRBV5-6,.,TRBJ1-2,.,CASSAYGYGYTF,TGTGCCAGCAGCGCCTACGGCTATGGCTACACCTTC
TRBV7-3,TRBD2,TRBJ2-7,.,CASSPPLAGGYYEQYF,TGTGCCAGCAGCCCCCCCCTAGCGGGAGGTTACTACGAGCAGTACTTC
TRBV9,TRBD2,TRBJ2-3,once,CASSGGTSGVLDTQYF,TGTGCCAGCAGCGGAGGGACTAGCGGGGTTCTAGATACGCAGTATTTT
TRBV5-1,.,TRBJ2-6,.,CASSSYSGANVLTF,TGCGCCAGCAGCTCCTATTCTGGGGCCAACGTCCTGACTTTC
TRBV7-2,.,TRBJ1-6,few,CASSYQGQNSPLHF,TGTGCCAGCAGCTACCAGGGACAAAATTCACCCCTCCACTTT
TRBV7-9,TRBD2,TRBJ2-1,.,CASSLGTSGGEQFF,TGTGCCAGCAGCTTAGGGACTAGCGGGGGTGAGCAGTTCTTC
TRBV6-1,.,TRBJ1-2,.,CASSDRAGDLYGYTF,TGTGCCAGCAGTGACCGGGCAGGGGACCTCTATGGCTACACCTTC
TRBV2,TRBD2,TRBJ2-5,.,CASSEALSGEDETQYF,TGTGCCAGCAGTGAAGCGCTTAGCGGGGAGGATGAGACCCAGTACTTC
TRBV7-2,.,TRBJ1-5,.,CASSVRGLQPQHF,TGTGCCAGCAGCGTTAGGGGTTTACAGCCCCAGCATTTT
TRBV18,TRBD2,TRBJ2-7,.,CASSPLGLAGNEQYF,TGTGCCAGCTCACCGCTTGGACTAGCGGGAAACGAGCAGTACTTC
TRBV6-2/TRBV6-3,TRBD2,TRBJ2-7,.,CASSYSTWQGGIYEQYF,TGTGCCAGCAGTTACTCGACTTGGCAGGGAGGGATCTACGAGCAGTACTTC
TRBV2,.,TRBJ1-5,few,CASSDQGLGNQPQHF,TGTGCCAGCAGTGATCAGGGCTTGGGGAATCAGCCCCAGCATTTT
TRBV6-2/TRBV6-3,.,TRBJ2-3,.,CASSWRAEGAPDTQYF,TGTGCCAGCAGTTGGAGAGCGGAGGGGGCCCCAGATACGCAGTATTTT
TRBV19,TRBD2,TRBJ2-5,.,CASRNSGRGGTQYF,TGTGCCAGTAGGAATAGCGGGAGAGGTGGGACCCAGTACTTC
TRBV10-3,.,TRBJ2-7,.,CAISDSTGVYEQYF,TGTGCCATCAGTGACTCGACAGGAGTCTACGAGCAGTACTTC
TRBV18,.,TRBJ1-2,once,CASSPGQGANYGYTF,TGTGCCAGCTCACCAGGGCAGGGCGCTAACTATGGCTACACCTTC